This T cell receptor beta chain was documented in a study of human CD8 memory T cell subsets. The study, taken as a whole, reports: Both stem-like subsets shared clonotypes with effector memory cells. However, the stem-like memory and precursor exhausted T cell repertoires overlapped with each other only minimally.

The CDR3 runs 14 residues. Germline loops: CDR1 LNHDA, CDR2 SQIVND (reference sequence). A UMI-labeled 5' RACE approach was the method that produced the TCR beta libraries. Each CDR3 protein gets one entry in TCRdb, which reprocessed the 5' RACE reads and gives no DNA. The table gives 10,000 or so distinct CDR3 sequences; the top ten clones make up about 15% of it. Measured by frequency, this clonotype is medium-sized. Antigen unknown. Among CD8+ T cells, the stem-like memory population (TSTEM) was CCR7+ PD-1- TIGIT-. The source material was CD8+ stem-like memory T cells (TSCM and TCM) sorted from PBMCs. This sample's subset: stem-like memory CD8 T cells (TSTEM), CCR7+ PD-1- TIGIT-. This chain joins TRBV19 and TRBJ2-2. This clonotype was obtained from a human donor in good health. The CDR3 loop is CASRVLGHTGELFF. Variable domain in full (rest from reference TRBV19 and TRBJ2-2): DGGITQSPKYLFRKEGQNVTLSCEQNLNHDAMYWYRQDPGQGLRLIYYSQIVNDFQKGDIAEGYSVSREKKESFPLTVTSAQKNPTAFYLCASRVLGHTGELFFGEGSRLTVL.